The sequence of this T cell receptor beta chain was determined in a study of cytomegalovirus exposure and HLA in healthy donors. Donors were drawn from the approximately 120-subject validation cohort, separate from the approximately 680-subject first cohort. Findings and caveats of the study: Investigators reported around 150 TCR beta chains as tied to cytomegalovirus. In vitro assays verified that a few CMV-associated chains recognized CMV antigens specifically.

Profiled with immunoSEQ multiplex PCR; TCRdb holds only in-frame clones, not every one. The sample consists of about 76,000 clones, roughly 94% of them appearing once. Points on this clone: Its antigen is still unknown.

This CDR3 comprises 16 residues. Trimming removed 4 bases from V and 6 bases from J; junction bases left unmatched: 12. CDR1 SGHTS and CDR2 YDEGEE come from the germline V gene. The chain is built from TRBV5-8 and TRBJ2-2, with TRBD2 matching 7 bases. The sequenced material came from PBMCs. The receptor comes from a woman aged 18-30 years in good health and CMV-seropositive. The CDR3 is CASSGLPGGPPGELFF. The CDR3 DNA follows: TGTGCCAGCAGCGGTCTACCGGGGGGACCCCCCGGGGAGCTGTTTTTT.